The clone carrying this T cell receptor (beta chain) has a single count. Its antigen is currently unknown. This record comes from a study of T-cell memory formation after mild COVID-19. Study-wide points: Contracting CD4+ clones sat mainly in CM and EM; CD8+ in EMRA.

TCRdb re-analysed the 5' RACE reads in MiXCR, keeping a single row per CDR3 protein. The table lists 200,000 to 300,000 distinct CDR3 sequences, over 15% of them singletons, with under 25% in the top ten. The CDR3 has 14 residues. Per germline, CDR1 MGHDK and CDR2 SYGVNS. V shed 6 bases and J 5 bases; nucleotides not matched to a gene: 6. The sequence was obtained from a man aged 18-30 years who had mild COVID-19 (a few samples of this study predate the infection). Cell type and time point are not known. The rearrangement uses TRBV25-1 and TRBJ2-2; 7 bases are shared with TRBD2. Sequencing was done on a sample of PBMCs or a T cell subset sorted from them (not recorded which). For the CDR3, the DNA is TGTGCCAGCAGGTCCGGGGGAGGGACCGGGGAGCTGTTTTTT. Translation gives CASRSGGGTGELFF. The complete variable domain, with remaining parts taken from reference TRBV25-1 and TRBJ2-2, reads EADIYQTPRYLVIGTGKKITLECSQTMGHDKMYWYQQDPGMELHLIHYSYGVNSTEKGDLSSESTVSRIRTEHFPLTLESARPSHTSQYLCASRSGGGTGELFFGEGSRLTVL.